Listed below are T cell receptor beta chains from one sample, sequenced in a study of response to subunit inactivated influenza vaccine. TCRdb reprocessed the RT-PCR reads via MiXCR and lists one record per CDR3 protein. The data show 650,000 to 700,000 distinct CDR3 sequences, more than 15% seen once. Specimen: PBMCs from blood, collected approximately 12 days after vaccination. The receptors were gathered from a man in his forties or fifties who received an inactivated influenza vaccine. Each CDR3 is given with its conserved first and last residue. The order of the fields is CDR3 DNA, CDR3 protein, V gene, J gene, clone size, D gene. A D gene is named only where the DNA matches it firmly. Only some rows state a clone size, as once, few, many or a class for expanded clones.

CDR3 DNA: TGTGCCTGGACCCCCCGTCAACCAAACACTGAAGCTTTCTTT; CDR3 protein: CAWTPRQPNTEAFF; V gene: TRBV30; J gene: TRBJ1-1; clone size: many; D gene: -
CDR3 DNA: TGCAGCGTTTACCCCAAGGGAGATACGCAGTATTTT; CDR3 protein: CSVYPKGDTQYF; V gene: TRBV29-1; J gene: TRBJ2-3; clone size: -; D gene: -
CDR3 DNA: TGTGCCTGGACTGGGACAGGAAGGAACATTCAGTACTTC; CDR3 protein: CAWTGTGRNIQYF; V gene: TRBV30; J gene: TRBJ2-4; clone size: few; D gene: TRBD1
CDR3 DNA: TGTGCCAGCAGCGCAACACTAGCGGGGGCCGCAGATACGCAGTATTTT; CDR3 protein: CASSATLAGAADTQYF; V gene: TRBV9; J gene: TRBJ2-3; clone size: few; D gene: TRBD2
CDR3 DNA: TGTGCCAGCAGCCCCCGCTCTTGGGGGGAGACCCAGTACTTC; CDR3 protein: CASSPRSWGETQYF; V gene: TRBV5-5; J gene: TRBJ2-5; clone size: once; D gene: -
CDR3 DNA: TGTGCCAGCAGTCAATCGGGAGTACGGGAGACCCAGTACTTC; CDR3 protein: CASSQSGVRETQYF; V gene: TRBV28; J gene: TRBJ2-5; clone size: -; D gene: -
CDR3 DNA: TGTGCCAGCAGTTACCGGGGCAGGATACCTGACTACAATGAGCAGTTCTTC; CDR3 protein: CASSYRGRIPDYNEQFF; V gene: TRBV6-2/TRBV6-3; J gene: TRBJ2-1; clone size: few; D gene: -
CDR3 DNA: TGTGCCACCAGTGATAAAAGTAGCGAGCAGTACTTC; CDR3 protein: CATSDKSSEQYF; V gene: TRBV24-1; J gene: TRBJ2-7; clone size: many; D gene: -
CDR3 DNA: TGCGCCAGCCGCCCGACCTCGGATCGGGCCTACGAGCAGTACTTC; CDR3 protein: CASRPTSDRAYEQYF; V gene: TRBV5-1; J gene: TRBJ2-7; clone size: -; D gene: -
CDR3 DNA: TGTGCCAGCAGTTTAACCGGTGGACCCCAGCATTTT; CDR3 protein: CASSLTGGPQHF; V gene: TRBV12-3/TRBV12-4; J gene: TRBJ1-5; clone size: few; D gene: -
CDR3 DNA: TGTGCCAGCAGGGGACTAGCGGGGGGAAATACGCAGTATTTT; CDR3 protein: CASRGLAGGNTQYF; V gene: TRBV7-2; J gene: TRBJ2-3; clone size: -; D gene: TRBD2
CDR3 DNA: TGTGCCACCAGTGATCGATCAGGGGGCGTCACAGATACGCAGTATTTT; CDR3 protein: CATSDRSGGVTDTQYF; V gene: TRBV24-1; J gene: TRBJ2-3; clone size: few; D gene: TRBD1
CDR3 DNA: TGTGCCAGCAGTTTCCAGGGCTCCCTTGGCTACACCTTC; CDR3 protein: CASSFQGSLGYTF; V gene: TRBV27; J gene: TRBJ1-2; clone size: many; D gene: -
CDR3 DNA: TGTGCCAGCGCCCTGGGGCTAGCGTTCGAGCAGTACTTC; CDR3 protein: CASALGLAFEQYF; V gene: TRBV27; J gene: TRBJ2-7; clone size: -; D gene: -
CDR3 DNA: TGTGCCAGCAGCTTTTCTAATGAGCAGTTCTTC; CDR3 protein: CASSFSNEQFF; V gene: TRBV7-9; J gene: TRBJ2-1; clone size: many; D gene: -
CDR3 DNA: TGTGCCAGCAGCTTTACAGGGTTGGAGACCCAGTACTTC; CDR3 protein: CASSFTGLETQYF; V gene: TRBV5-1; J gene: TRBJ2-5; clone size: many; D gene: -
CDR3 DNA: TGCGCCAGCAGCCAATACGAGGGGGCCGAGCAGTACTTC; CDR3 protein: CASSQYEGAEQYF; V gene: TRBV5-1; J gene: TRBJ2-7; clone size: many; D gene: TRBD1
CDR3 DNA: TGTGCCAGCAGCTTAGGGACAGCGAGCACAGATACGCAGTATTTT; CDR3 protein: CASSLGTASTDTQYF; V gene: TRBV7-9; J gene: TRBJ2-3; clone size: -; D gene: -
CDR3 DNA: TGTGCCAGCAGTTTTATCGGGGAGCTGTTTTTT; CDR3 protein: CASSFIGELFF; V gene: TRBV12-3/TRBV12-4; J gene: TRBJ2-2; clone size: -; D gene: -
CDR3 DNA: TGTGCCAGCAGCCAAAGAGGCGTCCTTAATTCACCCCTCCACTTT; CDR3 protein: CASSQRGVLNSPLHF; V gene: TRBV3-1; J gene: TRBJ1-6; clone size: -; D gene: -
CDR3 DNA: TGTGCCAGCAGCACCCTCCAAGAGACCCAGTACTTC; CDR3 protein: CASSTLQETQYF; V gene: TRBV5-6; J gene: TRBJ2-5; clone size: -; D gene: -
CDR3 DNA: TGCGCCAGCAGCCGAAGCGTGGGGGAAAGCTACGAGCAGTACTTC; CDR3 protein: CASSRSVGESYEQYF; V gene: TRBV4-3; J gene: TRBJ2-7; clone size: many; D gene: -
CDR3 DNA: TGTGCCAGCAGTTACCGATCCGGCAGCGTAATCTACGAGCAGTACTTC; CDR3 protein: CASSYRSGSVIYEQYF; V gene: TRBV6-2/TRBV6-3; J gene: TRBJ2-7; clone size: -; D gene: -
CDR3 DNA: TGTGCCAGCAGCTTAGACCCAGGGGTGAAGACCCAGTACTTC; CDR3 protein: CASSLDPGVKTQYF; V gene: TRBV7-2; J gene: TRBJ2-5; clone size: few; D gene: -
CDR3 DNA: TGTGCCAGCAGCCGATTACTCGGGCCCCGGGGTGAGGAGACCCAGTACTTC; CDR3 protein: CASSRLLGPRGEETQYF; V gene: TRBV9; J gene: TRBJ2-5; clone size: few; D gene: -
CDR3 DNA: TGCGCCAGCAGCCCCGGACAGGGGGCGAGCACAGGTACGCAGTATTTT; CDR3 protein: CASSPGQGASTGTQYF; V gene: TRBV5-1; J gene: TRBJ2-3; clone size: -; D gene: TRBD1
CDR3 DNA: TGTGCCAGCAGCTTGTCGGGGCAGGAGCCGGGCGGGGAGCTGTTTTTT; CDR3 protein: CASSLSGQEPGGELFF; V gene: TRBV5-6; J gene: TRBJ2-2; clone size: -; D gene: -
CDR3 DNA: TGCGCCAGCAGCTTGGCCGGGACCGACACAGATACGCAGTATTTT; CDR3 protein: CASSLAGTDTDTQYF; V gene: TRBV5-1; J gene: TRBJ2-3; clone size: few; D gene: -
CDR3 DNA: TGTGCCAGCTGTCCGACAGTCAGCTCCTACGAGCAGTACTTC; CDR3 protein: CASCPTVSSYEQYF; V gene: TRBV28; J gene: TRBJ2-7; clone size: few; D gene: -
CDR3 DNA: TGTGCCAGCAAATTCAGCGGCCCCGGGGAGCTGTTTTTT; CDR3 protein: CASKFSGPGELFF; V gene: TRBV27; J gene: TRBJ2-2; clone size: -; D gene: -
CDR3 DNA: TGTGCCAGCAATCTGGACACCATCGGGGAGCAGTTCTTC; CDR3 protein: CASNLDTIGEQFF; V gene: TRBV12-3/TRBV12-4; J gene: TRBJ2-1; clone size: few; D gene: -
CDR3 DNA: TGCGCCAGCACCCCTGGGGAGGTGGAGACCCAGTACTTC; CDR3 protein: CASTPGEVETQYF; V gene: TRBV5-1; J gene: TRBJ2-5; clone size: -; D gene: -
CDR3 DNA: TGTGCCAGCAGCTTCGGGGTTCAAAATGAGCAGTTCTTC; CDR3 protein: CASSFGVQNEQFF; V gene: TRBV7-9; J gene: TRBJ2-1; clone size: -; D gene: -
CDR3 DNA: TGCAGCGTTGGCGGACGTTTAGGTTCCTACGAGCAGTACTTC; CDR3 protein: CSVGGRLGSYEQYF; V gene: TRBV29-1; J gene: TRBJ2-7; clone size: -; D gene: -
CDR3 DNA: TGTGCCATCAGGCGACAGGGTCAGGGTAATGAGCAGTTCTTC; CDR3 protein: CAIRRQGQGNEQFF; V gene: TRBV10-3; J gene: TRBJ2-1; clone size: -; D gene: TRBD1
CDR3 DNA: TGTGCCAGCTCACCACCGTTGGGACAGGGTCGGAGCGGGAAGCTTTACGAGCAGTACTTC; CDR3 protein: CASSPPLGQGRSGKLYEQYF; V gene: TRBV18; J gene: TRBJ2-7; clone size: -; D gene: TRBD1
CDR3 DNA: TGTGCCAGCAGTGGTGCAGGGGCCCGACTGCTGTTTTTT; CDR3 protein: CASSGAGARLLFF; V gene: TRBV6-1; J gene: TRBJ1-4; clone size: many; D gene: -
CDR3 DNA: TGCAGCGTGAAACATGGAATCGTCACTGAAGCTTTCTTT; CDR3 protein: CSVKHGIVTEAFF; V gene: TRBV29-1; J gene: TRBJ1-1; clone size: few; D gene: -
CDR3 DNA: TGTGCCAGTAGTATCCCAGGCAGTGAAGCTTTCTTT; CDR3 protein: CASSIPGSEAFF; V gene: TRBV19; J gene: TRBJ1-1; clone size: many; D gene: -
CDR3 DNA: TGCAGTGCTCCTCGATCCGGATTCCTCGAGCAGTACTTC; CDR3 protein: CSAPRSGFLEQYF; V gene: TRBV20-1; J gene: TRBJ2-7; clone size: -; D gene: -
CDR3 DNA: TGTGCCAGCAGCCAGGAAGGGACATTTGGTTCCTACGAGCAGTACTTC; CDR3 protein: CASSQEGTFGSYEQYF; V gene: TRBV4-2; J gene: TRBJ2-7; clone size: many; D gene: -
CDR3 DNA: TGTGCTAGTGGTTTGGGCACTAGCGGGAGTAAGTACTTC; CDR3 protein: CASGLGTSGSKYF; V gene: TRBV12-5; J gene: TRBJ2-7; clone size: few; D gene: TRBD2